Described below is a single TCR beta chain sequence and its context. What it binds is unknown. V lost 3 bases, J lost 3 bases, and 9 bases lay in between. Germline loops: CDR1 MDHEN, CDR2 SYDVKM. The CDR3 is 13 amino acids. This sample is drawn from a study of blood T cells in healthy people across ages. Study-wide findings and caveats: Donor CMV status, an unknown factor, possibly confounded changes in expanded clonotypes. Using unsorted PBMCs precluded a conclusive naive versus antigen-experienced comparison. Strong correlation existed between TCR beta diversity and naive T cell percentage. A roughly linear age-dependent decrease characterized TCR beta diversity per million T cells.

Primers used in a second PCR of roughly 6 to 11 cycles were a sample-barcoded 5' primer and a J-beta primer mix. TCRdb redid the calling of the 5' RACE reads with MiXCR, one entry per CDR3 protein. The data contain some 640,000 distinct CDR3 sequences, around 49% of them singletons. Sequenced: blood. The V call is TRBV28, the J call TRBJ2-7; D is unresolved. The origin of this receptor is a woman aged 55 to 70 in good health. The CDR3 sequence is CASSLLSDYEQYF. The CDR3 nucleotides are TGTGCCAGCAGTTTGCTTAGTGACTACGAGCAGTACTTC.